This TCR beta chain was identified in a study of blood T cell repertoires in COVID-19. Libraries were prepared by immunoSEQ multiplex PCR; TCRdb keeps only in-frame clonotypes and omits some of them. The table lists more than 50,000 clones, over 80% of them singletons. The CDR3 covers 16 residues. V shed 5 bases and J 1 base; nucleotides not matched to a gene: 7. Germline V gives CDR1 SGHVS, CDR2 FNYEAQ. The gene calls are TRBV7-6 and TRBJ1-5, with 8 nucleotides matching TRBD1. This receptor was taken from a woman aged 55 to 70 with acute or convalescent COVID-19. The material sequenced was peripheral blood. CDR3 sequence reads: CASSPGGGQSNQPQHF. Written as DNA, the CDR3 is TGTGCCAGCAGCCCAGGGGGCGGACAAAGCAATCAGCCCCAGCATTTT.